This record covers a single TCR beta chain. There are 13 residues in the CDR3. CDR1 GTSNPN and CDR2 SVGIG come from the germline V gene (reference sequence). After removal of 2 bases from V and 9 bases from J, the junction contained 8 bases not matched to a gene. The sample originates from a study of blood T cell repertoires in COVID-19. Method: immunoSEQ multiplex PCR; TCRdb's copy keeps in-frame clones and lacks some. The repertoire consists of around 260,000 clones, with 85% to 90% occurring once and the leading ten covering approximately 5.1%. The chain uses TRBV30 and TRBJ1-2; 8 positions agree with TRBD1. Sequenced: peripheral blood. The TCR sequence derives from a woman aged 55-75 years with COVID-19, enrolled during active disease. DNA for the CDR3: TGTGCCTGGAGTCGGACAGGGTCTTTAAGCTACACCTTC. Its protein product is CAWSRTGSLSYTF. The full variable domain, in which reference TRBV30 and TRBJ1-2 provide the parts outside the CDR3, is SQTIHQWPATLVQPVGSPLSLECTVEGTSNPNLYWYRQAAGRGLQLLFYSVGIGQISSEVPQNLSASRPQDRQFILSSKKLLLSDSGFYLCAWSRTGSLSYTFGSGTRLTVV.